This TCR beta chain was obtained from a study of T cell repertoires in cytomegalovirus infection. In the study overall: Public TCR beta signatures were indicative of both CMV infection and a matching HLA type.

CDR1 is MDHEN and CDR2 is SYDVKM in the germline V gene. This CDR3 comprises 17 residues. The V and J ends lost 2 bases and 5 bases, in that order; junction bases with no gene match: 10. As for this clonotype: Its antigen is as yet unknown.

TCRdb processed the reads anew with MiXCR; each CDR3 protein has one entry. The sample holds approximately 260,000 distinct CDR3 sequences, 15% to 20% seen once. Whole-study findings and limits: Within the response measured ex vivo, HLA-C-restricted CMV-specific TCR beta clonotypes were dominant.

Sequenced sample: CD8+ T cells from PBMCs. This chain connects TRBV28 to TRBJ1-5; TRBD1 matches at 9 bases. The receptor's source is a human donor in good health (CMV status not recorded). Some clones in this sample may be carry-over from other donors' samples. The CDR3 DNA is TGTGCCAGCAGTTTAGGTCGGACAGGGGTCGTGGATCAGCCCCAGCATTTT. It encodes CASSLGRTGVVDQPQHF.